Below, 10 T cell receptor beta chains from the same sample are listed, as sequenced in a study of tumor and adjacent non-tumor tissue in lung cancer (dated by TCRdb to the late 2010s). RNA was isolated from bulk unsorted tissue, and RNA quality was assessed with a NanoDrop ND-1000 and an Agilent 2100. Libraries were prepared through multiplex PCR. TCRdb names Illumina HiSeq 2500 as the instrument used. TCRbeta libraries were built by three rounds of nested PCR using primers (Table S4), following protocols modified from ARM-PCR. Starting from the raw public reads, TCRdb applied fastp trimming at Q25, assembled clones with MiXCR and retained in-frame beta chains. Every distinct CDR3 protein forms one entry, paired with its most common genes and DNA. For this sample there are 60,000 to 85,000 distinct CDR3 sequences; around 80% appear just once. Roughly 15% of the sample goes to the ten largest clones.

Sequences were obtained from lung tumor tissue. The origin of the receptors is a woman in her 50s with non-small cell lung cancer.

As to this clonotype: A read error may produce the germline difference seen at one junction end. In DNA form, the CDR3 reads TGCGCCAGCAGCGAGAGGGGGACTAATGAAAAACTTTTTTTT. As protein: CASSERGTNEKLFF. The chain recombines TRBV6-1 with TRBJ1-4; the D gene is possibly TRBD1 (6 bases). The CDR3 contains 14 residues. The V gene's germline CDR1 is MNHNS and CDR2 SASEGT.

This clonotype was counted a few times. The CDR3 sequence is CASGRSGSDTQYF. The CDR3 nucleotides read TGTGCTAGCGGCCGAAGCGGGAGTGATACGCAGTATTTT. This rearrangement joins TRBV7-7 to TRBJ2-3; 8 nucleotides align to TRBD2. This CDR3 spans 13 amino acids. The V gene's germline CDR1 is SSHAT and CDR2 FNYEAQ (reference sequence).

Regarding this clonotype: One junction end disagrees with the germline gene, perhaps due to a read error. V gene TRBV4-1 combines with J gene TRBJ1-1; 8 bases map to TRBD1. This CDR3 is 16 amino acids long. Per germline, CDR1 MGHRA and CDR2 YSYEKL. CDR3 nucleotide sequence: TGCGCCAGCAGCCAAGATTTCTACAGGGGGAACGCTGAGGCTTTCTTT. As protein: CASSQDFYRGNAEAFF.

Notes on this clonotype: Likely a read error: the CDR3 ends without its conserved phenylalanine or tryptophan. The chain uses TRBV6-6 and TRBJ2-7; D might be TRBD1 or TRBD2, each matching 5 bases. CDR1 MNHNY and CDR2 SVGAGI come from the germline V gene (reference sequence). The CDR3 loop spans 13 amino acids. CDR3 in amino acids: CVSSYGTLYEQYL. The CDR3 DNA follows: TGTGTCAGCAGTTACGGGACCCTTTACGAGCAGTACCTC.

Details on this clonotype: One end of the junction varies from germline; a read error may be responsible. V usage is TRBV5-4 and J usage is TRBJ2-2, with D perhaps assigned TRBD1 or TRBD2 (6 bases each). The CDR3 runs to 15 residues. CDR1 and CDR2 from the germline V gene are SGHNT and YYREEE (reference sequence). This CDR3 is CASNTGTEGRGELLF. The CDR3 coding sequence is TGTGCCAGCAACACGGGGACCGAGGGTAGGGGGGAGCTGTTATTC.

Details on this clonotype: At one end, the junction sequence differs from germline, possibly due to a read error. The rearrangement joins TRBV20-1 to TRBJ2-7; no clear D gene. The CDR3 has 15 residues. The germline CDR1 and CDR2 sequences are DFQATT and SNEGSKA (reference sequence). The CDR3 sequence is CSARDMQALSYEQYF. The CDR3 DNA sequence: TGCAGTGCTAGAGACATGCAGGCCCTTTCCTACGAGCAGTACTTT.

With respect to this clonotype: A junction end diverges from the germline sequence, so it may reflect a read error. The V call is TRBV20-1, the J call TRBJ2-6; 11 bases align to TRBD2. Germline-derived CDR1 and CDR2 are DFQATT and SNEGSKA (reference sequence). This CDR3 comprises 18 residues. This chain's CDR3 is CSARTSGKVNFGANVLTF. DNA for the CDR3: TGCAGTGCTAGGACTAGCGGGAAGGTAAACTTTGGGGCCAACGTTCTGACTTTC.

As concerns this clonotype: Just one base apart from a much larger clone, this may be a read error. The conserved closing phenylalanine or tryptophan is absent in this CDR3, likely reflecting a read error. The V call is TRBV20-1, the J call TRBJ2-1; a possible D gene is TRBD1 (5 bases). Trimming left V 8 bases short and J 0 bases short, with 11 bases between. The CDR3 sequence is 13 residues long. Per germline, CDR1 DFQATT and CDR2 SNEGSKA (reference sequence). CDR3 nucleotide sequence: TGCAGTTCCAGGGCCAGCTCCTACAATGAGCAGTTCCTC. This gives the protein CSSRASSYNEQFL.

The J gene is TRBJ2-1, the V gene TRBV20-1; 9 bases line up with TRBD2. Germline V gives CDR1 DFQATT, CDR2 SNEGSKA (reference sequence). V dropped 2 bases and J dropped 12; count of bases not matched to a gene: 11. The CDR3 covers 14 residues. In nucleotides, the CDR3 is TGCAGTGCTAGAACGCTAGCGGGACTGGATGCGCAGTTCTTC. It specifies CSARTLAGLDAQFF.

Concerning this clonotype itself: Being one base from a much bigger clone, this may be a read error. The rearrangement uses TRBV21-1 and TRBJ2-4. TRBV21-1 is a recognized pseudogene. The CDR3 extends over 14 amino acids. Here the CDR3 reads CASSQGWAKDIQYF. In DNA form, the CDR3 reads TGTGCCAGCAGCCAAGGATGGGCGAAAGACATTCAGTACTTC.